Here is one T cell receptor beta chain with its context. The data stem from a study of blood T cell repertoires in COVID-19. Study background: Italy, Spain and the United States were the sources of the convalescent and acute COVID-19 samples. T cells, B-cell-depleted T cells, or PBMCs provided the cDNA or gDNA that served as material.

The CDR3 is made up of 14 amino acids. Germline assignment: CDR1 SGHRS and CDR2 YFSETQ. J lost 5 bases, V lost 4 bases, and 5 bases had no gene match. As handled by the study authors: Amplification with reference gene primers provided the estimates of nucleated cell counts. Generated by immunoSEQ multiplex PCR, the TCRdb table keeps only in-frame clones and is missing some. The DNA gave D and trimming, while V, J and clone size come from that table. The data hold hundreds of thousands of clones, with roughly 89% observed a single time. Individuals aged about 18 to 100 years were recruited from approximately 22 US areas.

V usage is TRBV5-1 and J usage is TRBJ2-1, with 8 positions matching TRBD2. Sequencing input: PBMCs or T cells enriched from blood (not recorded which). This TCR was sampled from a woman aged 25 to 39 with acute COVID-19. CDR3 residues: CASSLSGADNEQFF. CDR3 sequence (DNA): TGCGCCAGCAGCCTTAGCGGGGCGGACAATGAGCAGTTCTTC.